The present T cell receptor beta chain was sequenced within a study of cytomegalovirus exposure and HLA in healthy donors listed by TCRdb under 2017. Background on the whole study: According to an earlier analysis of several hundred of the donors, about 179 million T cells yielded over 90 million unique TCR beta sequences and about 300 Gb of sequence data. Along with the approximately 600-subject first cohort, a separate validation cohort of over 90 different subjects was used. The aim of the study was to test whether cataloging public T cell receptors could identify signatures of past pathogen exposure. Because of strong linkage in the cohort, five DR-DQ haplotypes were treated as single units for association and clustering. The T cell repertoires of several hundred subjects were profiled by immunosequencing and related to cytomegalovirus serostatus. HLA typing included class I and class II loci at four-digit resolution. Across roughly 420 genotyped donors of the cohort, an average of about 240,000 unique TCR beta nucleotide sequences per donor were sequenced, and roughly 20% of those sequences were non-productive. Genome-wide SNP genotypes for about 60% of the roughly 670 donors were used in a later genetic analysis, which treated that subset as a discovery cohort. In an earlier analysis of more than 550 of the donors, high-throughput TCR beta sequencing was used to judge whether each TCR beta V gene segment behaved as functional or pseudogenic. Every discovery cohort repertoire had been produced on one sequencing platform. Donor age, sex, ethnicity and CMV serostatus were compiled together with the repertoire data. An early release covering roughly 640 HLA-typed donors comprised about 320 gigabases of sequencing data and 65 million to 100 million unique TCR sequences. Typing coverage differed by locus: A, B, C, DRB1 and DQB1 were typed in roughly 620-640 donors, DQA1 in about 550, DPA1 in around 600, and DPB1 in around 490. Of the approximately 400 genotyped donors, around 81% fell in the genetic ancestry cluster associated with self-reported Caucasian donors. A later analysis re-analyzed previously published TCR beta repertoires from roughly 600 donors and added high-resolution HLA genotyping to study TCR occurrence patterns. High-throughput TCR immunosequencing, statistical association of individual TCRs with disease status, and machine learning were combined to predict cytomegalovirus infection status. The later analysis used no new phenotypic data to find candidate immune exposures, relying instead on TCR beta sequences and their occurrence across donors. Study-wide conclusions, independent of this receptor: According to a later analysis, most CMV-associated TCR beta chains appeared to be HLA-restricted, and the HLA associations seemed to be driven largely by CMV exposure. For the cohort, immune exposure information was limited to CMV serostatus. According to a later analysis, parvovirus B19, influenza, CMV and Epstein-Barr virus appeared linked to several top co-occurrence clusters. Correlated functional status among segregating V segments might reflect linkage disequilibrium, but an unknown experimental factor could not be ruled out. A later genetic analysis reported fewer N-insertions in productive TCRs among donors in an Asian-associated ancestry cluster than the roughly 700-donor mean. A cluster of highly shared sequence variants was judged likely to represent a technical artifact of the sequencing pipeline. Most TCR sequences were observed very rarely across donors, whereas some public TCRs were present in many individuals. Broadly in line with IMGT annotations, most TCR beta V segments showed up in productive rearrangements about 90% or about 30% of the time in an earlier analysis of some 590 of the donors. Some IMGT-functional V segments, including TRBV6-2 and TRBV6-3, could not be distinguished by the 87-base-pair reads and were therefore excluded. According to a later analysis, TCR association rates differed among HLA loci, with DRB1 alleles showing the most associated TCRs and HLA-C alleles showing the fewest. A later analysis associated 15,000 or so TCR beta sequences with specific HLA alleles at a false discovery rate of 0.05. In the study, 150 to 200 TCR beta chains were listed as associated with cytomegalovirus. Over 15 rarely observed V segments, including chromosome 9 orphons, were excluded from the earlier analysis of about 500 of the donors because counts were too low. It was suggested by the authors that the approach could potentially be generalized to other disease states and immunological phenotypes. A further reported finding was that TCR beta sequences accurately predicted the HLA-A and HLA-B alleles for most subjects in the first cohort. A later analysis found that HLA-associated TCR beta chains were more clonally expanded and had lower generation probabilities than equally common non-associated chains. Three of the identified cytomegalovirus-associated TCR beta chains were confirmed in vitro to be specific for cytomegalovirus antigens. When HLA alleles, especially DR and DQ, strongly co-occurred, TCR associations were difficult to assign to individual alleles. Only TCR beta chains were sequenced in this cohort, and the absence of alpha or paired-chain data limited detectable features. HLA typing was unavailable for some donors at each locus, so association tests used only the typed subset. In both the original and validation cohorts, the classifier was reported to diagnose cytomegalovirus status with high specificity and sensitivity. Presence/absence analyses assumed roughly uniform sequencing depth across donors, an assumption that may not hold. A later genetic analysis associated a missense DCLRE1C variant with V-gene and J-gene trimming of TCR beta chains, and an independent cohort replicated the association.

The protocol used for the library was the immunoSEQ multiplex PCR assay. The multiplex PCR relied on a mix of 60 forward primers for TCR Vbeta segments and 13 reverse primers for TCR Jbeta segments. The CDR3 region of rearranged TCR beta genes was amplified from genomic DNA with a multiplex PCR assay. The Illumina HiSeq System was used to sequence the amplified TCR beta libraries as 87-base-pair reads. In the source study's methods: In a later analysis, tens of millions of unique TCR beta chains were counted across the 500 to 850 repertoires, and around 10 million of these chains were shared by at least two donors. Raw reads were error-corrected and collapsed into unique sequences by a nearest-neighbor algorithm in which closely related sequences were merged to remove PCR and sequencing errors. CDR3 sequences were aligned to IMGT reference sequences to assign V, D and J gene segments. For a sequence to be retained, a match of at least six nucleotides was required to both a V gene segment and a J gene segment. Rearrangements were called productive when the CDR3 lacked stop codons and stayed in frame with V and J; all others were non-productive. Following IMGT convention, CDR3 was defined as the stretch from the second conserved V-encoded cysteine up to the conserved J-encoded phenylalanine. Sequences without an unambiguous match to a single V gene segment were excluded from the earlier analysis of over 500 of the donors. An earlier analysis of over 450 of the donors classified V segments as functional when productive rearrangements were above 56.7% and as segregating when the standard deviation between donors was above 5%. A statistical classification framework was built for diagnosing cytomegalovirus status from the catalog of TCR beta chain sequences. In a later analysis, V and J genes were assigned by comparing TCR nucleotide sequences against IMGT/GENE-DB human TR gene sequences. In a later analysis, CDR3 sequences and most-parsimonious VDJ recombination scenarios were assigned using the TCRdist pipeline. In a later analysis, every TCR beta chain was defined by the combination of its CDR3 amino acid sequence and its V-gene family, and reads without a unique V-gene family were dropped. A later analysis removed 500 to 650 highly shared, low-generation-probability nucleotide sequences to deal with suspected cross-contamination and a sequencing artifact. In a later analysis, a clonal expansion index for each public chain was calculated from normalized within-repertoire ranks of inferred template counts. Generation probabilities in a later analysis came from a VDJ recombination model fitted to out-of-frame rearrangements, and those results were checked against IGoR. In a later analysis, TCR-TCR, TCR-HLA and TCR-CMV co-occurrence was scored with hypergeometric tests, and a repertoire-size bias correction was applied to TCR pairs. A later analysis estimated false discovery rates by permuting HLA or CMV assignments 20 times. In a later analysis, co-occurring TCRs were grouped with DBSCAN, and TCRdist sequence similarity was added when clustering was performed within HLA-allele-positive subsets. For co-occurrence clustering, repertoires with fewer than 30,000 or more than 120,000 public chains were excluded, along with four or five repertoires with anomalous nucleotide sharing. As stored in TCRdb, this immuneACCESS dataset retains in-frame rearrangements with V and J assigned. A fraction of the clones does not appear; measured against another copy, unresolved V genes explain less than half of the discrepancy, and the remainder lacks a known reason. D and trimming come from the DNA, and the V and J calls and clone size come from that table. Here the sample has around 100,000 clones; under 80% occur a single time. The ten top clones hold less than 5% of the sample.

The cohort comprised fewer than 700 healthy bone marrow donors. At the time of sampling, every cohort member was nominally healthy, though immune exposures that went unrecorded were likely present. The donor tested CMV seropositive, placing the donor among the approximately 310 seropositive members of the cohort. Every donor gave a peripheral blood sample, and the peripheral blood mononuclear cells from that sample were used for TCR beta sequencing. Genomic DNA extraction from the blood cell samples was performed with the Qiagen DNeasy Blood Extraction Kit. CDR1 MNHEY and CDR2 SMNVEV are derived from the germline V gene (reference sequence). V is pruned by 3 bases and J by 0 bases, leaving 8 bases of the junction without a gene match. The CDR3 measures 18 amino acids from cysteine to phenylalanine. Of all the DNA, just the CDR3 is kept, 54 bases in frame from base 1. In the case of this clone: The specificity of this receptor is unknown. Nothing much larger sits one base from this clone, and base qualities are not available.

This chain is built from TRBV27 and TRBJ1-5, with 10 bases in between that match TRBD1. This clonotype was sampled from a woman aged 18-29 years in good health and CMV-seropositive. Sequencing was carried out using PBMCs. Here the CDR3 is given as CASSLGQGTAYSNQPQHF. The base sequence is TGTGCCAGCAGTTTGGGACAGGGGACAGCATATAGCAATCAGCCCCAGCATTTT.